Listed here is a single T cell receptor (beta chain). Its matching antigen is unknown. This entry is derived from a study of PD-1 blockade in classical Hodgkin lymphoma. About the research overall: A 3 mg/kg intravenous dose of nivolumab was received by patients every 2 weeks. Study observations and caveats: Complete responders entered with baseline diversity on par with newly diagnosed patients, the results showed. Lower baseline TCR diversity was reported for newly diagnosed patients than for healthy donors.

From germline, CDR1 is ENHRY and CDR2 SYGVKD. Trimming stripped 3 bases from V and 6 bases from J, with 12 bases between. The CDR3 runs to 13 residues. Each and every patient relapsed after autologous stem cell transplantation, and patients got differing brentuximab vedotin exposure. Patients reached a best response of complete response, partial response or progressive disease. Produced via immunoSEQ multiplex PCR; TCRdb's table is partial and in-frame only. The table lists about 45,000 clones, approximately 70% of them singletons. This clonotype originated in a human donor with classical Hodgkin lymphoma. The genes are TRBV10-3 and TRBJ2-7; weak D call: TRBD1 (6 bases). This specimen was peripheral blood mononuclear cells (PBMCs), taken before the second cycle of nivolumab. CDR3 protein: CAISDYRVPEQYF. CDR3 DNA: TGTGCCATCAGTGATTACAGGGTCCCCGAGCAGTACTTC.